This TCR beta chain emerged from a study of blood T cell repertoires in COVID-19. Study-level information: Acute and convalescent COVID-19 specimens originated in the United States, Italy and Spain. T cells, B-cell-depleted T cells, or PBMCs supplied cDNA or gDNA.

In the original analysis: The assay estimated nucleated cells by amplifying reference gene primers. The repertoire was sequenced with immunoSEQ multiplex PCR; TCRdb's copy has only in-frame clones and lacks some. V, J and clone size are taken as reported in that table, and D and trimming were inferred from the DNA itself. The sample has under 200,000 clones, 83% seen once; the top ten hold less than 2%. In the case of this clone: Other DNA sequences in the sample encode the same CDR3.

The CDR3 is 11 amino acids. Per the germline V gene, CDR1 is DFQATT and CDR2 is SNEGSKA (reference sequence). The germline V and J ends were trimmed by 4 bases and 8 bases, with 11 bases remaining between them. The source is a human donor in a cohort sampled during active COVID-19. V gene TRBV20-1 combines with J gene TRBJ1-2; weak D call: TRBD1 (6 bases). Sequenced: peripheral blood. This CDR3 is CSATGVGGYTF. The CDR3, as DNA: TGCAGTGCTACAGGGGTGGGCGGCTACACCTTC.